This is a list of T cell receptor beta chains from one sample in a study of blood T cell repertoires in COVID-19. Sequencing was performed with immunoSEQ multiplex PCR; in TCRdb, only in-frame clones are kept and a portion is missing. This table has about 220,000 clones, roughly 85% appearing once. Input material: peripheral blood. All receptors derive from a woman in her 70s with COVID-19, enrolled during active disease. Each CDR3 is given with its conserved first and last residue. A D gene is named only where the DNA matches it firmly.

length	V	J	D	CDR3	DNA
16	TRBV7-2	TRBJ1-1	NA	CASSLFNREGNTEAFF	TGTGCCAGCAGCTTATTTAACAGGGAGGGTAACACTGAAGCTTTCTTT
18	TRBV24-1	TRBJ2-2	TRBD2	CATSGGTSGSASTGELFF	TGTGCCACCAGTGGGGGGACTAGCGGGTCAGCTTCCACCGGGGAGCTGTTTTTT
15	TRBV25-1	TRBJ2-3	TRBD2	CASSAPAGGKGTQYF	TGTGCCAGCAGTGCCCCAGCGGGGGGTAAGGGTACGCAGTATTTT
15	TRBV19	TRBJ1-2	TRBD1	CASSIQGVRVYGYTF	TGTGCCAGTAGTATTCAGGGGGTGCGCGTCTATGGCTACACCTTC
16	TRBV6-1	TRBJ2-6	TRBD1	CASSEDRGLGANVLTF	TGTGCCAGCAGTGAAGACAGGGGGCTAGGGGCCAACGTCCTGACTTTC
17	TRBV4-3	TRBJ1-4	TRBD1	CASSQEPRQGRNEKLFF	TGCGCCAGCAGCCAAGAGCCCAGACAGGGGCGTAATGAAAAACTGTTTTTT
16	TRBV3-1/TRBV3-2	TRBJ1-2	TRBD1	CASSETGGKANYGYTF	TGTGCCAGCAGCGAGACAGGGGGTAAAGCTAACTATGGCTACACCTTC
17	TRBV19	TRBJ1-2	NA	CASSIDRYREWGYGYTF	TGTGCCAGTAGTATAGATCGCTACAGGGAGTGGGGCTATGGCTACACCTTC
15	TRBV10-3	TRBJ1-5	NA	CAISDPRSDNQPQHF	TGTGCCATCAGTGATCCCAGGTCGGACAATCAGCCCCAGCATTTT
13	TRBV5-1	TRBJ2-7	TRBD1	CASSAGQDYEQYF	TGCGCCAGCAGCGCGGGACAGGACTACGAGCAGTACTTC
12	TRBV6-6	TRBJ1-1	NA	CASGTGVPEAFF	TGTGCCAGTGGAACCGGGGTCCCTGAAGCTTTCTTT
14	TRBV11-3	TRBJ1-2	NA	CASSLDHQAYGYTF	TGTGCCAGCAGCTTAGATCACCAGGCCTATGGCTACACCTTC
15	TRBV19	TRBJ1-4	TRBD1	CASSRGDRGNEKLFF	TGTGCCAGTAGTAGAGGGGACAGGGGGAATGAAAAACTGTTTTTT
14	TRBV7-8	TRBJ2-3	NA	CASSLRLSTDTQYF	TGTGCCAGCAGCTTGCGGCTATCCACAGATACGCAGTATTTT
17	TRBV10-3	TRBJ1-2	TRBD1	CAISGGSRTGATYGYTF	TGTGCCATCAGTGGTGGCTCACGGACAGGGGCCACCTATGGCTACACCTTC